These 13 T cell receptor beta chains were all obtained from the same sample, sequenced in a study of cytomegalovirus exposure and HLA in healthy donors. Both 60 Vbeta primers and 13 Jbeta primers went into the PCR. Sequencing was performed with immunoSEQ multiplex PCR; in TCRdb, only in-frame clones are kept and a portion is missing. The sample records about 96,000 clones, approximately 74% being singletons. The specimen was PBMCs. Receptor source: a woman in her 70s in good health and CMV-seropositive.

The chain couples TRBV10-2 to TRBJ1-1, with a tentative D call TRBD1 (6 bases). This CDR3 spans 16 amino acids. The ends were cut back, 8 bases at V and 4 bases at J, with 23 bases in the middle. Germline CDR1 reads WSHSY; CDR2 reads SAAADI. The CDR3 loop is CASLPSGGHGATEAFF. The CDR3 DNA sequence: TGCGCCAGCCTACCTTCTGGGGGCCACGGAGCCACTGAAGCTTTCTTT.

The chain carries TRBV27 and TRBJ2-7; a weak D match, TRBD1 (6 bases). The CDR3 totals 13 residues. V shed 6 bases and J shed 2 bases, with 11 bases lying between them. Germline V lookup: CDR1 MNHEY, CDR2 SMNVEV (reference sequence). CDR3 in DNA: TGTGCCAGCAGACCGGGACACCCCTACGAGCAGTACTTC. As protein: CASRPGHPYEQYF.

This clone was seen more than once but under ten times. V gene TRBV30 combines with J gene TRBJ2-7; 10 positions agree with TRBD2. The germline V gene has CDR1 GTSNPN and CDR2 SVGIG (reference sequence). The CDR3 consists of 15 residues. V lost 5 bases to trimming and J lost 3 bases; unmatched junction nucleotides: 10. CDR3 coding DNA: TGTGCCTGGGGGGGAGCGGGAGGGCGCAACTACGAGCAGTACTTC. Translated, it gives CAWGGAGGRNYEQYF.

As regards this clone: Sequence at one end of the junction differs from germline and may be a read error. The chain carries TRBV5-1 and TRBJ2-3, with 7 bases that match TRBD1. This CDR3 is 15 amino acids long. Germline values: CDR1 SGHRS, CDR2 YFSETQ. The CDR3 bases are TGCGCCGGCAGCACGGGACAGCGAAGCACAGATACGCAGTATTTT. It translates to CAGSTGQRSTDTQYF.

Of note for this clone: Other DNA sequences in the sample encode the same CDR3. The chain has TRBV19 and TRBJ2-7, with D perhaps matching TRBD2 (5 bases). The CDR3 covers 13 residues. Germline CDR1 and CDR2: LNHDA and SQIVND (reference sequence). V was pared by 6 bases and J by 2 bases, with 11 bases between. The CDR3 loop is CASSTLGAYEQYF. As DNA, the CDR3 is TGTGCCAGTAGCACGCTCGGGGCCTACGAGCAGTACTTC. The whole variable domain, filled in from reference TRBV19 and TRBJ2-7, reads DGGITQSPKYLFRKEGQNVTLSCEQNLNHDAMYWYRQDPGQGLRLIYYSQIVNDFQKGDIAEGYSVSREKKESFPLTVTSAQKNPTAFYLCASSTLGAYEQYFGPGTRLTVT.

This sequence joins TRBV6-6 and TRBJ2-7; 9 bases map to TRBD2. Germline V gives CDR1 MNHNY, CDR2 SVGAGI (reference sequence). Trimming cost V 2 bases and J 6 bases; bases outside gene matches: 5. The length of the CDR3 is 14 residues. CDR3 region: CASSYRLAGSEQYF. DNA for the CDR3: TGTGCCAGCAGTTACAGGCTAGCGGGAAGCGAGCAGTACTTC.

The CDR3, as DNA: TGCGCCAGCGCGGGACTAGCGGGAGTTTCGACGGGATACAATGAGCAGTTCTTC. Protein sequence: CASAGLAGVSTGYNEQFF. The V gene is TRBV4-1, the J gene TRBJ2-1, with 14 nucleotides matching TRBD2. Germline lookup yields CDR1 MGHRA and CDR2 YSYEKL. CDR3 length: 18 residues. Trimming at V came to 8 bases and at J to 4 bases, leaving 13 bases not matched to a gene.

The rearrangement joins TRBV2 to TRBJ2-1; 11 bases fit TRBD2. Germline-derived CDR1 and CDR2 are SNHLY and FYNNEI. The J segment lost 9 bases and the V segment lost 5 bases, leaving 18 bases of the junction unmatched. CDR3 size: 18 residues. CDR3 residues: CASSWGARTSGFLGEQFF. The CDR3 DNA reads TGTGCCAGCAGTTGGGGGGCACGGACTAGCGGGTTCCTAGGTGAGCAGTTCTTC.

This chain links TRBV5-6 with TRBJ2-4; D ambiguous. This CDR3 is 12 amino acids long. With 3 bases removed from V and 8 bases from J, the gap between germline ends came to 9 bases. Germline CDR1 reads SGHDT; CDR2 reads YYEEEE. The CDR3 region is CASSWYQDIQYF. CDR3 in DNA: TGTGCCAGCAGCTGGTATCAGGACATTCAGTACTTC.

The V and J genes are TRBV7-9 and TRBJ1-4; possible D gene TRBD1, 6 bases. The CDR3 runs to 14 residues. Trimming pared 1 base from V and 11 bases from J, leaving 14 bases between. The V gene's germline CDR1 is SEHNR and CDR2 FQNEAQ (reference sequence). The CDR3 loop is CASSLEGVPGKLFF. CDR3 coding DNA: TGTGCCAGCAGCTTAGAGGGGGTGCCTGGGAAACTGTTTTTT.

The chain joins TRBV9 to TRBJ2-1; TRBD1 is a possible D gene (6 bases). CDR3 size: 16 residues. Deletions cut 0 bases from V and 3 bases from J, with 13 bases between. CDR1 and CDR2 (germline): SGDLS, YYNGEE. CDR3 protein: CASSVVGDRNYNEQFF. In DNA, the CDR3 is TGTGCCAGCAGCGTAGTAGGAGACAGGAACTACAATGAGCAGTTCTTC. The entire variable domain, with the rest obtained from reference TRBV9 and TRBJ2-1, is as follows: DSGVTQTPKHLITATGQRVTLRCSPRSGDLSVYWYQQSLDQGLQFLIQYYNGEERAKGNILERFSAQQFPDLHSELNLSSLELGDSALYFCASSVVGDRNYNEQFFGPGTRLTVL.

This clone has only a few counts. The gene calls are TRBV5-1 and TRBJ2-2, with 11 bases identical to TRBD1. Germline V gives CDR1 SGHRS, CDR2 YFSETQ. Losses at the gene ends were 3 bases for V and 0 bases for J; bases not matched to a gene: 16. The CDR3 contains 21 residues. CDR3 sequence: CASSWRTGGVVAGTNTGELFF. The CDR3 bases are TGCGCCAGCAGCTGGAGGACAGGGGGCGTGGTAGCGGGAACGAACACCGGGGAGCTGTTTTTT.

The V gene is TRBV4-3, the J gene TRBJ2-3; 9 nucleotides agree with TRBD2. Trimming at V came to 3 bases and at J to 5 bases, leaving 9 bases not matched to a gene. The CDR3 has 16 residues. Germline V lookup: CDR1 LGHNA, CDR2 YSLEER. The CDR3 loop is CASSQIAGAAGDTQYF. CDR3 coding DNA: TGCGCCAGCAGCCAGATAGCGGGGGCAGCAGGAGATACGCAGTATTTT.